This entry is about one T cell receptor beta chain. Its cognate antigen is unknown. The CDR3 is made up of 16 amino acids. Germline V gene data show CDR1 as SEHNR and CDR2 as FQNEAQ (reference sequence). Trimming cost V 0 bases and J 4 bases, with 15 bases left between them. RNA was extracted and reverse transcribed into cDNA as the sequencing template. Sequenced by immunoSEQ multiplex PCR; TCRdb stores in-frame clones only, minus some. This sample has some 30,000 clones, with roughly 80% found just once. The data are from a study of CD8+ T cells in alopecia areata. Study-wide results and caveats: Higher clonality was seen in lesional scalp than in normal scalp, especially in alopecia totalis/universalis. In scalp samples, resident alphabeta T cells of normal skin are also sequenced.

Researchers took lesional scalp punch biopsies and peripheral blood from people who were alopecia areata patients. PBMCs were stained for CD3, CD4 and CD8, and CD4+ and CD8+ T cells were sorted. The chain is built from TRBV7-9 and TRBJ1-2, with D uncertain. The sequence derives from a human donor with alopecia areata. Sequencing was done on a sample of NKG2D-low CD8+ T cells sorted from blood. In nucleotides, the CDR3 is TGTGCCAGCAGCTTAGCGGGCGACCCGAAACGCTATGGCTACACCTTC. Translated, it gives CASSLAGDPKRYGYTF.